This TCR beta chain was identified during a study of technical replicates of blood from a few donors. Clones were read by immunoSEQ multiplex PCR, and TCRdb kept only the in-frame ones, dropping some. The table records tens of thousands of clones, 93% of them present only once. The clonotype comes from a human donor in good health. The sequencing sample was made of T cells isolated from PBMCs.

CDR3 DNA sequence: TGTGCCAGCAGTCCTTCTCAAGAGACCCAGTACTTC. Encoded protein: CASSPSQETQYF. The chain combines TRBV27 with TRBJ2-5; D not certain. This CDR3 spans 12 amino acids. The germline V gene encodes CDR1 MNHEY and CDR2 SMNVEV (reference sequence). V lost 5 bases and J lost 2, with 6 bases in between.